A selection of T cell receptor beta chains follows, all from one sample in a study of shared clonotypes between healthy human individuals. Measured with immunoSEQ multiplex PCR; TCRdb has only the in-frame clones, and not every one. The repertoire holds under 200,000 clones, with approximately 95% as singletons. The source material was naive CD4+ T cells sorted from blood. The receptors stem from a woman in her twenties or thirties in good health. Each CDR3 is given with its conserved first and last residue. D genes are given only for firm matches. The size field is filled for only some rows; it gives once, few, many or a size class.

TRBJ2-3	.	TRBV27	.	TGTGCCAGCAGTTTATCGGCCACGGCCACAGATACGCAGTATTTT	CASSLSATATDTQYF
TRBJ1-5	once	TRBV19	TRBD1	TGTGCCAGTAGCCATGACAGGGATCAGCCCCAGCATTTT	CASSHDRDQPQHF
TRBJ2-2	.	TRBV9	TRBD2	TGTGCCAGCAGCCGAGGACTAGCGGGAGGGTGGACCGGGGAGCTGTTTTTT	CASSRGLAGGWTGELFF
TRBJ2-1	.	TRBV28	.	TGTGCCAGCTTAAGGGCGGGGTTCTACAATGAGCAGTTCTTC	CASLRAGFYNEQFF
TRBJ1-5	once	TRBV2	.	TGTGCCAGCAGTGGAGGGGGGCGGACTCAGCCCCAGCATTTT	CASSGGGRTQPQHF
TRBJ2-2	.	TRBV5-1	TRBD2	TGCGCCAGCAGCTTGGGCCTACTAGCGGGAGAGAACACCGGGGAGCTGTTTTTT	CASSLGLLAGENTGELFF
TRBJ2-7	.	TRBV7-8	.	TGTGCCAGCAGTTCCCTCCGGCCCTTCTACGAGCAGTACTTC	CASSSLRPFYEQYF
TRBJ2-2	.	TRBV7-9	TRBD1	TGTGCCAGCAGCGGCAGACAGGGGGCGGTCACCGGGGAGCTGTTTTTT	CASSGRQGAVTGELFF
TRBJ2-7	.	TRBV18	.	TGTGCCAGCTCACTCACAGTTTCAGGGAGCCTCTCCTACGAGCAGTACTTC	CASSLTVSGSLSYEQYF
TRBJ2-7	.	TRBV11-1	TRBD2	TGTGCCAGCAGCGCGCGACTAGCGGGAAACGAGCAGTACTTC	CASSARLAGNEQYF
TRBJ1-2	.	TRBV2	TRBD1	TGTGCCAGCACCGTTCTTAAGACAGGGGGCATCTCCTATGGCTACACCTTC	CASTVLKTGGISYGYTF
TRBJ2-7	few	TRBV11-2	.	TGTGCCAGCAGCTTAGGGTCACCCTACGAGCAGTACTTC	CASSLGSPYEQYF
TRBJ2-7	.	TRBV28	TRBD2	TGTGCCAGCAGTCCCGGGACTAGCGGGTCGAACGAGCAGTACTTC	CASSPGTSGSNEQYF
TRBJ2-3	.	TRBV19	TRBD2	TGTGCCAGTAGTAGACTAGCGGGGCGGGGCACAGATACGCAGTATTTT	CASSRLAGRGTDTQYF
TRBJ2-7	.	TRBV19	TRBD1	TGTGCCAGTGGGACAGGGTCCTACGAGCAGTACTTC	CASGTGSYEQYF
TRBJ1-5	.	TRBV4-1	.	TGCGCCAGCAGCCAAGAGGGATTATACAGGGATGGCAATCAGCCCCAGCATTTT	CASSQEGLYRDGNQPQHF
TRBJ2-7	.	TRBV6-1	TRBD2	TGTGCCAGCAGTGGACTAGCGGGAGGGGAGCAGTACTTC	CASSGLAGGEQYF
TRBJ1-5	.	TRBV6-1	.	TGTGCCAGCAGGCAAGGAACGGAACCCCGGCCCCAGCATTTT	CASRQGTEPRPQHF
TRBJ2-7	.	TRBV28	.	TGTGCCAGCGCAGGAGGGCCCTCCTACGAGCAGTACTTC	CASAGGPSYEQYF
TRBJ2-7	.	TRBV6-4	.	TGTGCCAGCATGAGCAGGACACCACGTTACCATCCGGAAAAATACGAGCAGTACTTC	CASMSRTPRYHPEKYEQYF
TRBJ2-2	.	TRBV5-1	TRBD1	TGCGCCAGCAAATCTCGGACAGGGAACACCGGGGAGCTGTTTTTT	CASKSRTGNTGELFF
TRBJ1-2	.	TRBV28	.	TGTGCCAGCAGTTTTGGAGGAGCGTATGGCTACACCTTC	CASSFGGAYGYTF
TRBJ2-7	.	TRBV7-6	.	TGTGCCAGCAGCTTAGACACCGGGGTCTGGTCCGAGCAGTACTTC	CASSLDTGVWSEQYF
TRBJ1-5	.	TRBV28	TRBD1	TGTGCCAGCAGTGTCCTGGACAGGGAGAATCGGCCCCAGCATTTT	CASSVLDRENRPQHF
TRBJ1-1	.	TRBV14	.	TGTGCCAGCGGACCGGGACCCACTGAAGCTTTCTTT	CASGPGPTEAFF
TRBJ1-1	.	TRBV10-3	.	TGTGCCATCAGTGAGGTACTCACTGAAGCTTTCTTT	CAISEVLTEAFF
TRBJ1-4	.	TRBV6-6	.	TGTGCCAGCAGTTATGGGGGGGCTCAATTCGAAGAAAAACTGTTTTTT	CASSYGGAQFEEKLFF
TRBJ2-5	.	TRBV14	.	TGTGCCAGCAGCCAAGACACCGGGGAGCAGTACTTC	CASSQDTGEQYF
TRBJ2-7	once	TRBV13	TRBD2	TGTGCCAGCAGCTTATCTCCCACAGCGGGAGTGCGGGAGCAGTACTTC	CASSLSPTAGVREQYF
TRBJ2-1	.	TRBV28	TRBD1	TGTGCCAGCAGTTTGTTCCAGGGGGCCTACAATGAGCAGTTCTTC	CASSLFQGAYNEQFF